These 5 T cell receptor beta chains originate from one sample sequenced in a study of blood T cells in healthy people across ages. A J-beta primer mix and a sample-barcoded 5' primer were used in a second PCR of roughly 6 to 11 cycles. Using its own MiXCR run on the 5' RACE reads, TCRdb lists one record per CDR3 protein. Counted here are approximately 290,000 distinct CDR3 sequences, 25% to 30% occurring once; the ten biggest clones make up 29%. Sample: blood. The receptors originated from a woman aged 70-85 years in good health.

In this sample, this clonotype turned up a few times. V and J are TRBV12-3 or TRBV12-4 and TRBJ1-4; D may be TRBD1 (6 bases). The CDR3 extends over 15 amino acids. Deletions cut 6 bases from V and 5 bases from J, with 16 bases between. The CDR3 nucleotides read TGTGCCAGCAGGATTGGACAGAAGGAAAATGAAAAACTGTTTTTT. Translation gives CASRIGQKENEKLFF.

The J gene is TRBJ1-5, the V gene TRBV4-2, with D perhaps matching TRBD1 (6 bases). V was trimmed by 1 base and J by 5 bases, leaving 15 bases between them. This CDR3 region has 16 residues. Germline V gene data show CDR1 as LGHNA and CDR2 as YNFKEQ. The CDR3 DNA reads as TGTGCCAGCAGCCAAGGGACAGCTAGCGGGCATCAGCCCCAGCATTTT. This encodes CASSQGTASGHQPQHF.

This clonotype was seen ten or more times. A read error may account for a junction end that differs from germline. The chain carries TRBV4-3 and TRBJ1-4, with D tentatively TRBD1 (5 bases). Germline V gene sequence: CDR1 LGHNA, CDR2 YSLEER. The CDR3 covers 13 residues. The CDR3 sequence: CASSQGLDRTQIF. The CDR3 DNA is TGCGCCAGCAGCCAAGGGCTCGACAGAACGCAAATTTTT.

The sample holds one count of this clonotype. The V and J genes are TRBV7-9 and TRBJ2-5, with 9 positions matching TRBD2. The DNA end lines up better with TRBJ2-1; the J call may be wrong. Germline V gives CDR1 SEHNR, CDR2 FQNEAQ (reference sequence). The CDR3 is 15 residues long. CDR3 DNA: TGTGCCAGCAGCTTAAGGACTAGCGTCTACAATGAGCAGTTCTTC. Translating it yields CASSLRTSVYNEQFF.

The table lists this clonotype with a few counts. This chain uses TRBV28 with TRBJ1-1; maybe TRBD1 (6 bases). Deletions cut 6 bases from V and 5 bases from J, with 16 bases between. CDR3 length: 14 residues. Germline assignment: CDR1 MDHEN and CDR2 SYDVKM. CDR3 DNA sequence: TGTGCCAGCAGAACTCAGGGGATGGGAACTGAAGCTTTCTTT. Translating gives CASRTQGMGTEAFF. Full variable domain (missing parts from reference TRBV28 and TRBJ1-1): DVKVTQSSRYLVKRTGEKVFLECVQDMDHENMFWYRQDPGLGLRLIYFSYDVKMKEKGDIPEGYSVSREKKERFSLILESASTNQTSMYLCASRTQGMGTEAFFGQGTRLTVV.